One sample yielded the 22 T cell receptor beta chains listed below, sequenced in a study of T cell responses to AZD1222 COVID-19 vaccine. This table comes from immunoSEQ multiplex PCR, and its TCRdb copy is limited to in-frame clones, with some not included. The sample carries 150,000 or so clones, around 88% recorded once. The sequenced sample was peripheral blood, obtained on day 0 of AZD1222 vaccination. These receptors all stem from an adult in good health.

The chain combines TRBV18 with TRBJ2-7; a possible D gene is TRBD2 (5 bases). Germline V lookup: CDR1 KGHSH, CDR2 LQKENI. The CDR3 consists of 17 residues. Trimming shortened V by 3 bases and J by 0 bases, and 18 bases separated the two germline ends. The CDR3 loop reads CASSPEGFGKGSYEQYF. The CDR3 DNA sequence: TGTGCCAGCTCACCTGAGGGATTTGGGAAGGGCTCCTACGAGCAGTACTTC. Full variable domain (outside the CDR3, taken from reference TRBV18 and TRBJ2-7): NAGVMQNPRHLVRRRGQEARLRCSPMKGHSHVYWYRQLPEEGLKFMVYLQKENIIDESGMPKERFSAEFPKEGPSILRIQQVVRGDSAAYFCASSPEGFGKGSYEQYFGPGTRLTVT.

The gene calls are TRBV24-1 and TRBJ2-7; 10 bases are a match to TRBD1. Germline CDR1 is KGHDR and CDR2 is SFDVKD. J lost 5 bases, V lost 3 bases, and 3 bases had no gene match. The CDR3 has 14 residues. CDR3 loop: CATSDPGQGNEQYF. The DNA for the CDR3 is TGTGCCACCAGTGATCCGGGACAGGGGAACGAGCAGTACTTC.

The rearrangement uses TRBV18 and TRBJ1-2, with TRBD1 identical over 9 bases. Losses at the gene ends were 3 bases for V and 6 bases for J; bases not matched to a gene: 8. Germline assignment: CDR1 KGHSH and CDR2 LQKENI. This CDR3 region has 15 residues. The CDR3 reads CASSPGQGHHDGYTF. The CDR3 region has the DNA TGTGCCAGCTCACCGGGACAGGGCCACCACGATGGCTACACCTTC.

The chain recombines TRBV4-2 with TRBJ1-1, with D unresolved. Per germline, CDR1 LGHNA and CDR2 YNFKEQ. The ends were cut back, 4 bases at V and 8 bases at J, with 14 bases in the middle. The CDR3 extends over 13 amino acids. The CDR3 nucleotides read TGTGCCAGCAGCCCTGTCGGTTACAGCGAAGCTTTCTTT. It codes for CASSPVGYSEAFF.

This chain links TRBV19 with TRBJ2-3; 7 bases align to TRBD1. V trimming: 5 bases; J trimming: 6 bases; junction bases outside the gene matches: 11. The CDR3 loop spans 15 amino acids. The germline CDR1 and CDR2 sequences are LNHDA and SQIVND (reference sequence). The CDR3 DNA is TGTGCCAGTAGTGGGGGCAGGGGGTTTTTCGATACGCAGTATTTT. This sequence encodes CASSGGRGFFDTQYF.

The V and J genes are TRBV4-3 and TRBJ1-2; D gene uncertain. Looked up from germline, CDR1 is LGHNA and CDR2 is YSLEER. Trimming cost V 4 bases and J 4 bases, with 16 bases left between them. This CDR3 is built from 15 residues. The CDR3 is CASSPKIEPTYGYTF. The DNA for the CDR3 is TGCGCCAGCAGCCCAAAGATTGAGCCAACCTATGGCTACACCTTC.

This clone was recorded only once. The chain joins TRBV11-2 to TRBJ1-4; TRBD1 is a possible D gene (5 bases). The V end lost 5 bases, the J end lost 6 bases, and 25 bases lay between the germline ends. The CDR3 runs 18 residues. Germline assignment: CDR1 SGHAT and CDR2 FQNNGV. CDR3 region: CASSPREGQMSGYEKLFF. The CDR3 DNA is TGTGCCAGCAGCCCACGGGAGGGGCAAATGAGTGGTTATGAAAAACTGTTTTTT. Combining the CDR3 with reference TRBV11-2 and TRBJ1-4 gives the whole variable domain EAGVAQSPRYKIIEKRQSVAFWCNPISGHATLYWYQQILGQGPKLLIQFQNNGVVDDSQLPKDRFSAERLKGVDSTLKIQPAKLEDSAVYLCASSPREGQMSGYEKLFFGSGTQLSVL.

The chain combines TRBV11-2 with TRBJ2-3; D not resolved. From germline, CDR1 is SGHAT and CDR2 FQNNGV. The CDR3 is made up of 13 amino acids. V lost 2 bases and J 7 bases, leaving 10 bases between the germline ends. In nucleotides, the CDR3 is TGTGCCAGCAGCTTACCAGGACCCAATACGCAGTATTTT. As protein: CASSLPGPNTQYF.

As for this clone: The junction departs from germline at one end; a sequencing error may be responsible. The chain combines TRBV2 with TRBJ2-1, with 9 nucleotides matching TRBD1. This CDR3 contains 12 residues. CDR1 is SNHLY and CDR2 is FYNNEI in the germline V gene. In DNA form, the CDR3 reads TGTGCCAGCAGCCCTAACCGGGACAGGGAAGTCTTC. Amino acid sequence: CASSPNRDREVF.

The J gene is TRBJ1-6, the V gene TRBV18; 8 bases map to TRBD1. CDR3 length: 14 residues. From germline, CDR1 is KGHSH and CDR2 LQKENI. J gave up 5 bases and V 5 bases, and 2 bases lay outside the gene matches. The CDR3 spells CASSADRDNSPLHF. Here the CDR3 DNA reads TGTGCCAGCTCAGCGGACAGGGATAATTCACCCCTCCACTTT.

The CDR3 loop reads CASRSSGYTQYF. The CDR3 nucleotides are TGTGCCAGCAGATCTAGCGGGTATACGCAGTATTTT. This rearrangement joins TRBV12-3 or TRBV12-4 to TRBJ2-3, with 8 bases that match TRBD2. This CDR3 comprises 12 residues. The junction had 3 bases not matched to a gene; V was cut back by 6 bases and J by 7 bases.

This sequence joins TRBV25-1 and TRBJ2-6, with a possible D match to TRBD2 (7 bases). Germline V gives CDR1 MGHDK, CDR2 SYGVNS. Trimming removed 6 bases at V and 0 bases at J, with 9 bases between. CDR3 length equals 15 residues. CDR3 nucleotide sequence: TGTGCCAGCAGCGGGGGGCTCTCTGGGGCCAACGTCCTGACTTTC. Protein sequence: CASSGGLSGANVLTF. Using reference TRBV25-1 and TRBJ2-6 for the parts outside the CDR3, the full variable domain is EADIYQTPRYLVIGTGKKITLECSQTMGHDKMYWYQQDPGMELHLIHYSYGVNSTEKGDLSSESTVSRIRTEHFPLTLESARPSHTSQYLCASSGGLSGANVLTFGAGSRLTVL.

J is TRBJ2-5 and V is TRBV5-1; a possible D gene is TRBD2 (6 bases). The CDR3 has 16 residues. With 0 bases removed from V and 2 bases from J, the gap between germline ends came to 14 bases. CDR1 SGHRS and CDR2 YFSETQ come from the germline V gene. This CDR3 reads CASSLDAAGKQETQYF. The DNA for the CDR3 is TGCGCCAGCAGCTTGGATGCAGCGGGTAAACAAGAGACCCAGTACTTC.

This clone has just one count. The genes are TRBV5-1 and TRBJ2-3, with 7 bases identical to TRBD2. CDR1 is SGHRS and CDR2 is YFSETQ in the germline V gene. This CDR3 has 13 amino acids. V dropped 3 bases and J dropped 2; count of bases not matched to a gene: 0. CDR3 loop: CASSWDYTDTQYF. CDR3 in DNA: TGCGCCAGCAGCTGGGACTACACAGATACGCAGTATTTT.

The V gene is TRBV7-2, the J gene TRBJ1-5; weak D call: TRBD1 (6 bases). V was pared by 5 bases and J by 1 base, with 9 bases between. The CDR3 is made up of 14 amino acids. The germline CDR1 and CDR2 sequences are SGHTA and FQGNSA. The CDR3 protein is CASSHGQSNQPQHF. The DNA of the CDR3 is TGTGCCAGCAGCCACGGACAGAGCAATCAGCCCCAGCATTTT.

The CDR3 sequence is CASNRQGGGYTF. The CDR3 DNA follows: TGTGCCAGCAATCGACAGGGTGGAGGCTACACCTTC. This chain uses TRBV6-5 with TRBJ1-2, with 7 bases lining up with TRBD1. The V segment lost 7 bases and the J segment 8 bases; nucleotides outside the gene matches: 7. Germline CDR1 and CDR2: MNHEY and SVGAGI. This CDR3 has 12 amino acids.

The chain uses TRBV5-4 and TRBJ2-3; 9 positions agree with TRBD1. Losses at the gene ends were 3 bases for V and 2 bases for J; bases not matched to a gene: 1. The germline V gene has CDR1 SGHNT and CDR2 YYREEE (reference sequence). CDR3 size: 14 residues. The CDR3 DNA is TGTGCCAGCAGCTCACAGGGGGCCACAGATACGCAGTATTTT. Translated: CASSSQGATDTQYF. The whole variable domain, filled in from reference TRBV5-4 and TRBJ2-3, reads ETGVTQSPTHLIKTRGQQVTLRCSSQSGHNTVSWYQQALGQGPQFIFQYYREEENGRGNFPPRFSGLQFPNYSSELNVNALELDDSALYLCASSSQGATDTQYFGPGTRLTVL.

The chain is built from TRBV28 and TRBJ1-1, with D tentatively TRBD1 (5 bases). Germline V gene sequence: CDR1 MDHEN, CDR2 SYDVKM. The CDR3 is made up of 15 amino acids. The germline V and J ends were trimmed by 3 bases and 0 bases, with 11 bases remaining between them. Written as DNA, the CDR3 is TGTGCCAGCAGTTTGGGGCGGACCATGAACACTGAAGCTTTCTTT. The encoded protein is CASSLGRTMNTEAFF.

The V gene is TRBV7-8, the J gene TRBJ1-1; maybe TRBD1 (6 bases). Germline CDR1 and CDR2: SGHVS and FQNEAQ. Trimming stripped 10 bases from V and 0 bases from J, with 12 bases between. CDR3 size: 13 residues. The CDR3 here is CATRTVMNTEAFF. The CDR3 nucleotides are TGTGCCACCCGGACAGTAATGAACACTGAAGCTTTCTTT. The whole variable domain, remainder taken from reference TRBV7-8 and TRBJ1-1, is GAGVSQSPRYKVAKRGQDVALRCDPISGHVSLFWYQQALGQGPEFLTYFQNEAQLDKSGLPSDRFFAERPEGSVSTLKIQRTQQEDSAVYLCATRTVMNTEAFFGQGTRLTVV.

This clone has a single count. V usage is TRBV2 and J usage is TRBJ2-2, with 9 bases matching TRBD1. Germline V gene data show CDR1 as SNHLY and CDR2 as FYNNEI. The V segment lost 3 bases and the J segment 4 bases; nucleotides outside the gene matches: 6. The CDR3 has 16 amino acids. The CDR3 DNA sequence: TGTGCCAGCAGTGACCCGGGACAGGGTGCCACCGGGGAGCTGTTTTTT. Protein: CASSDPGQGATGELFF.

V is TRBV7-3 and J is TRBJ2-3; 11 positions match TRBD2. The CDR3 consists of 15 residues. Germline trimming cut 1 base from V and 5 bases from J; bases unmatched to any gene: 2. The germline V gene has CDR1 SGHTA and CDR2 FQGTGA. The CDR3 loop reads CASSLRTSGLDTQYF. The CDR3 nucleotides read TGTGCCAGCAGCTTAAGGACTAGCGGGCTAGATACGCAGTATTTT.

This sequence joins TRBV6-5 and TRBJ2-5; D is uncertain. V gave up 2 bases and J gave up 2 bases, with 9 bases separating them. The CDR3 runs 14 residues. Germline V gene sequence: CDR1 MNHEY, CDR2 SVGAGI. The CDR3 region is CASSYQRDQETQYF. The CDR3 region has the DNA TGTGCCAGCAGTTACCAACGAGATCAAGAGACCCAGTACTTC.